Below, 22 T cell receptor beta chains from the same sample are listed, as sequenced in a study of T-cell reconstitution after alpha-beta-depleted transplantation in children. Unique molecular identifiers were incorporated into the prepared TCRbeta library. TCRdb passed the PCR reads through MiXCR, listing each CDR3 protein once. The sample lists roughly 300,000 distinct CDR3 sequences, roughly 11% seen once, with less than 25% in the top ten. Sequences were derived from peripheral blood, sampled 180 days after TCRalphabeta/CD19-depleted stem cell transplant. These receptor sequences come from a male patient between 2 and 10 years old who had a stem cell transplant for chronic granulomatous disease, so the T cells may come from the graft donor.

This clonotype was recorded at least ten times. CDR3 DNA sequence: TGTGCCAGCACACAAAAGCGGGAGACGCAGTATTTT. Amino acid sequence: CASTQKRETQYF. This chain uses TRBV7-9 with TRBJ2-3; 8 bases agree with TRBD2. This CDR3 is 12 amino acids long. Germline loops: CDR1 SEHNR, CDR2 FQNEAQ (reference sequence). The junction had 6 bases not matched to a gene; V was cut back by 7 bases and J by 9 bases.

Worth noting for this clonotype: This may come from a read error, since a much larger clone is one base off. The chain is built from TRBV29-1 and TRBJ2-1; TRBD2 might be the D (7 bases). The CDR3 spans 13 residues. CDR1 and CDR2 from the germline V gene are SQVTM and ANQGSEA. V was trimmed by 5 bases and J by 2 bases, leaving 10 bases between them. This CDR3 reads CSVFGGPYNEQFF. The CDR3 DNA is TGCAGCGTTTTCGGGGGGCCCTACAATGAGCAGTTCTTC.

The count of this clonotype is one. It may be a read error: a sequence one base away is much more abundant. The conserved phenylalanine or tryptophan is not found at the CDR3 terminus, so this likely reflects a read error. V usage is TRBV27 and J usage is TRBJ2-1, with TRBD2 matching over 8 bases. This CDR3 has 16 amino acids. V lost 2 bases to trimming and J lost 3 bases; unmatched junction nucleotides: 6. From germline, CDR1 is MNHEY and CDR2 SMNVEV (reference sequence). CDR3 nucleotide sequence: TGTGCCAGCAGTTTAGGAGTAGCGGGAATCTACAATGAGCAGTTCTCC. As protein: CASSLGVAGIYNEQFS.

The V gene is TRBV5-4, the J gene TRBJ2-7; D perhaps matches TRBD1 (5 bases). There are 15 residues in the CDR3. Germline V gives CDR1 SGHNT, CDR2 YYREEE (reference sequence). V lost 0 bases and J 1 base, leaving 11 bases between the germline ends. CDR3 sequence reads: CASSLDSGPSYEQYF. Here the CDR3 DNA reads TGTGCCAGCAGCTTGGACTCAGGGCCTTCCTACGAGCAGTACTTC.

This clonotype was detected ten times or more. The chain is built from TRBV29-1 and TRBJ2-6; D unresolved. V lost 6 bases and J lost 0, with 6 bases in between. CDR1 is SQVTM and CDR2 is ANQGSEA in the germline V gene. There are 13 residues in the CDR3. The CDR3 nucleotides are TGCAGCGTCATGCGCTCTGGGGCCAACGTCCTGACTTTC. It yields the protein CSVMRSGANVLTF.

There are many counts of this clonotype. V usage is TRBV6-2 or TRBV6-3 and J usage is TRBJ1-2, with a tentative D call TRBD1 (5 bases). The CDR3 loop spans 14 amino acids. Trimming left V 4 bases short and J 0 bases short, with 9 bases between. Germline CDR1 and CDR2: MNHEY and SVGEGT. CDR3 sequence reads: CASSFGGANYGYTF. Written as DNA, the CDR3 is TGTGCCAGCAGTTTTGGGGGAGCTAACTATGGCTACACCTTC.

This clonotype was counted ten times or more. The chain recombines TRBV12-3 or TRBV12-4 with TRBJ1-5; the D is unclear. V gave up 0 bases and J gave up 0 bases, with 12 bases separating them. CDR3 length: 17 amino acids. CDR3 nucleotides: TGTGCCAGCAGTTTAGCGCTGGGAGAAAATAGCAATCAGCCCCAGCATTTT. Its protein is CASSLALGENSNQPQHF.

This clonotype appeared a few times. The chain combines TRBV19 with TRBJ1-4, with 7 bases identical to TRBD1. Germline trimming cut 5 bases from V and 2 bases from J; bases unmatched to any gene: 5. The CDR3 is 15 amino acids. Looked up from germline, CDR1 is LNHDA and CDR2 is SQIVND (reference sequence). DNA for the CDR3: TGTGCCAGTAGTCCCTCGACAGGGACTAATGAAAAACTGTTTTTT. Translation: CASSPSTGTNEKLFF.

Many counts were recorded for this clonotype. The chain uses TRBV20-1 and TRBJ2-5; D call uncertain. The CDR3 has 13 residues. Germline loops: CDR1 DFQATT, CDR2 SNEGSKA (reference sequence). V gave up 2 bases and J gave up 3 bases, with 10 bases separating them. CDR3: CSARKWQKETQYF. The CDR3 DNA sequence: TGCAGTGCTAGAAAGTGGCAAAAAGAGACCCAGTACTTC.

As to this clonotype: A read error may explain this, as a much larger clone is one base away. This chain links TRBV3-1 with TRBJ2-1, with 8 positions matching TRBD2. CDR1 is LGHDT and CDR2 is YNNKEL in the germline V gene (reference sequence). Unmatched junction bases numbered 7, after V lost 1 base and J lost 5 bases. The CDR3 extends over 16 amino acids. This CDR3 is CASSQVTAGANNEQFF. The CDR3 DNA reads TGTGCCAGCAGCCAAGTTACAGCGGGGGCCAACAATGAGCAGTTCTTC.

This clonotype occurred many times. V is TRBV5-1 and J is TRBJ2-1; D might be TRBD2 (5 bases). Germline V gene data show CDR1 as SGHRS and CDR2 as YFSETQ. The CDR3 spans 14 residues. Trimming removed 0 bases from V and 3 bases from J, with 7 bases in between. CDR3 sequence reads: CASSLGGSYNEQFF. CDR3 sequence (DNA): TGCGCCAGCAGCTTGGGAGGGAGCTACAATGAGCAGTTCTTC.

This clonotype has ten or more counts. The chain recombines TRBV20-1 with TRBJ2-5; D may be TRBD1 or TRBD2 (5 bases each). V lost 1 base to trimming and J lost 2 bases, with 11 bases between them. CDR1 is DFQATT, CDR2 SNEGSKA, per germline (reference sequence). The CDR3 spans 14 residues. CDR3 sequence: CSARGSGPQETQYF. The DNA for the CDR3 is TGCAGTGCTAGAGGGTCGGGGCCGCAAGAGACCCAGTACTTC.

This clonotype came up many times. The chain is built from TRBV7-6 and TRBJ2-2, with a tentative D call TRBD2 (5 bases). Germline V gene lookup returns CDR1 SGHVS and CDR2 FNYEAQ. The CDR3 sequence is 16 residues long. V lost 1 base and J lost 5, with 14 bases in between. CDR3 region: CASSLGVEGKTGELFF. The CDR3 DNA reads as TGTGCCAGCAGCTTAGGCGTAGAGGGAAAAACCGGGGAGCTGTTTTTT.

This clonotype was found many times. The chain recombines TRBV7-9 with TRBJ2-3, with 13 bases matching TRBD2. The CDR3 totals 17 residues. Germline values: CDR1 SEHNR, CDR2 FQNEAQ (reference sequence). Trimming removed 6 bases from V and 2 bases from J; junction bases left unmatched: 8. The CDR3 DNA sequence: TGTGCCAGCAGTTCGTGGGGACTAGCGGGATACACAGATACGCAGTATTTT. This encodes CASSSWGLAGYTDTQYF.

This clonotype appeared many times. The CDR3 bases are TGTGCCAGCAGTCAGACAGGGTTCAATCAGCCCCAGCATTTT. It specifies CASSQTGFNQPQHF. V gene TRBV12-3 or TRBV12-4 combines with J gene TRBJ1-5; TRBD1 aligns across 7 bases. J gave up 3 bases and V 5 bases, and 4 bases lay outside the gene matches. This CDR3 comprises 14 residues.

This clonotype was found many times. This chain uses TRBV28 with TRBJ2-2, with D tentatively TRBD2 (6 bases). Germline V gene sequence: CDR1 MDHEN, CDR2 SYDVKM. The V gene lost 6 bases and the J gene lost 2 bases, with 10 bases spanning the gap. This CDR3 is 14 amino acids long. The CDR3, as DNA: TGTGCCAGCAGGGTAGCGGTAAACACCGGGGAGCTGTTTTTT. This gives the protein CASRVAVNTGELFF.

This clonotype was recorded many times. The chain is built from TRBV13 and TRBJ2-5, with 12 positions matching TRBD2. Germline CDR1 and CDR2: PRHDT and FYEKMQ (reference sequence). The CDR3 is 18 amino acids. Trimming removed 3 bases from V and 0 bases from J; junction bases left unmatched: 8. This CDR3 reads CASSFEGLAGGYQETQYF. CDR3 coding DNA: TGTGCCAGCAGCTTCGAGGGCCTAGCGGGGGGGTACCAAGAGACCCAGTACTTC. The full variable domain, rest sourced from reference TRBV13 and TRBJ2-5, is AAGVIQSPRHLIKEKRETATLKCYPIPRHDTVYWYQQGPGQDPQFLISFYEKMQSDKGSIPDRFSAQQFSDYHSELNMSSLELGDSALYFCASSFEGLAGGYQETQYFGPGTRLLVL.

This clonotype was seen ten or more times. This chain connects TRBV7-2 to TRBJ2-1, with 7 bases matching TRBD1. CDR3 size: 15 residues. V trimming: 7 bases; J trimming: 4 bases; junction bases outside the gene matches: 10. The V gene's germline CDR1 is SGHTA and CDR2 FQGNSA. CDR3 sequence reads: CASTPHWDSYNEQFF. DNA of the CDR3: TGTGCCAGCACTCCCCACTGGGACAGTTACAATGAGCAGTTCTTC. Drawing the rest from reference TRBV7-2 and TRBJ2-1, the complete variable domain is GAGVSQSPSNKVTEKGKDVELRCDPISGHTALYWYRQSLGQGLEFLIYFQGNSAPDKSGLPSDRFSAERTGGSVSTLTIQRTQQEDSAVYLCASTPHWDSYNEQFFGPGTRLTVL.

Remarks on this clonotype: Here the CDR3 omits its conserved ending phenylalanine or tryptophan, so a read error is the likely source. The J gene is TRBJ2-7, the V gene TRBV18; the D gene could be TRBD1 or TRBD2 (5 bases each). There are 16 residues in the CDR3. The V gene's germline CDR1 is KGHSH and CDR2 LQKENI. The V gene lost 5 bases and the J gene lost 2 bases, with 19 bases spanning the gap. Here the CDR3 DNA reads TGTGCCAGCTCAGACAGCGGTTCACCGATGACCTACGAGCAGTACTCC. Amino acid sequence: CASSDSGSPMTYEQYS.

This clonotype was counted at least ten times. The chain recombines TRBV25-1 with TRBJ2-2; D perhaps matches TRBD1 (6 bases). The germline gives CDR1 MGHDK, CDR2 SYGVNS. With 4 bases removed from V and 4 bases from J, the gap between germline ends came to 13 bases. This CDR3 contains 15 residues. CDR3 protein: CASSVSAGATGELFF. The CDR3 DNA reads TGTGCCAGCAGTGTGTCGGCAGGGGCCACCGGGGAGCTGTTTTTT.

The chain combines TRBV27 with TRBJ2-2; 7 bases map to TRBD1. The V and J ends lost 8 bases and 2 bases, in that order; junction bases with no gene match: 8. The CDR3 length is 15 residues. CDR1 is MNHEY and CDR2 is SMNVEV in the germline V gene (reference sequence). CDR3 amino acids: CASAPDRSNTGELFF. The CDR3 DNA sequence: TGTGCCAGCGCTCCGGACAGGAGTAACACCGGGGAGCTGTTTTTT.

This clonotype was found many times. The chain combines TRBV7-8 with TRBJ2-1, with 11 bases aligning to TRBD2. J was trimmed by 7 bases and V by 5 bases; bases with no gene match: 10. Germline lookup yields CDR1 SGHVS and CDR2 FQNEAQ. This CDR3 has 16 amino acids. CDR3 loop: CASSPRGLAGGNEQFF. For the CDR3, the DNA is TGTGCCAGCAGCCCCAGGGGCTTAGCGGGGGGGAATGAGCAGTTCTTC.